These 10 T cell receptor beta chains share one sample of origin, sequenced in a study of blood T cell repertoires in COVID-19 (dated by TCRdb to the early 2020s). Library generation was performed with the immunoSEQ multiplex PCR assay. TCRdb re-hosts the immuneACCESS table, in-frame sequences only. Its copies lack some clones; in the studies checked, an unresolved V gene accounts for under half of them, and the cause for the rest is not known. A total of roughly 170,000 clones appear in this sample, about 85% of them only once. Together, the top ten hold roughly 5.7% of the sample. Sequenced input: PBMCs or T cells enriched from blood (not recorded which). The receptors come from a woman between 35 and 50 years old with acute COVID-19.

This rearrangement joins TRBV5-4 to TRBJ2-1, with 8 bases that match TRBD2. The J segment lost 5 bases and the V segment lost 4 bases, leaving 8 bases of the junction unmatched. The germline V gene has CDR1 SGHNT and CDR2 YYREEE (reference sequence). This CDR3 is built from 15 residues. CDR3 in amino acids: CASSPPGLGDNEQFF. The CDR3 nucleotides are TGTGCCAGCAGCCCCCCGGGACTAGGGGACAATGAGCAGTTCTTC.

The chain joins TRBV9 to TRBJ2-2; 8 bases agree with TRBD2. CDR3 length: 14 residues. The ends lost 5 bases at V and 0 bases at J; junction bases unmatched: 0. Germline V gives CDR1 SGDLS, CDR2 YYNGEE. CDR3 sequence reads: CASRTSANTGELFF. The CDR3 DNA reads as TGTGCCAGCAGGACTAGCGCGAACACCGGGGAGCTGTTTTTT.

The V gene is TRBV9, the J gene TRBJ2-5, with TRBD1 matching 8 bases. This CDR3 is built from 18 residues. The junction had 13 bases not matched to a gene; V was cut back by 3 bases and J by 0 bases. From germline, CDR1 is SGDLS and CDR2 YYNGEE. This CDR3 reads CASSARQGRVGYQETQYF. The CDR3, as DNA: TGTGCCAGCAGCGCCAGACAGGGGCGAGTGGGGTACCAAGAGACCCAGTACTTC.

This clone appeared once. The rearrangement uses TRBV7-9 and TRBJ1-1, with D perhaps TRBD1 (5 bases). Trimming removed 5 bases at V and 6 bases at J, with 10 bases between. The CDR3 covers 12 residues. Germline CDR1 SEHNR, CDR2 FQNEAQ (reference sequence). Here the CDR3 reads CASSPTGAEAFF. The DNA for the CDR3 is TGTGCCAGCAGCCCGACGGGGGCTGAAGCTTTCTTT. The entire variable domain, with the rest obtained from reference TRBV7-9 and TRBJ1-1, is as follows: DTGVSQNPRHKITKRGQNVTFRCDPISEHNRLYWYRQTLGQGPEFLTYFQNEAQLEKSRLLSDRFSAERPKGSFSTLEIQRTEQGDSAMYLCASSPTGAEAFFGQGTRLTVV.

This clone came up many times. V is TRBV5-1 and J is TRBJ2-7; TRBD1 matches at 8 bases. The V segment lost 2 bases and the J segment 3 bases; nucleotides outside the gene matches: 4. The CDR3 has 14 residues. Germline V gene sequence: CDR1 SGHRS, CDR2 YFSETQ. The CDR3 loop is CASSLQGGGYEQYF. The CDR3 coding sequence is TGCGCCAGCAGCTTACAGGGGGGCGGCTACGAGCAGTACTTC.

The chain links TRBV5-1 to TRBJ2-5, with TRBD1 as a possible D gene (6 bases). Trimming removed 4 bases at V and 5 bases at J, with 15 bases between. CDR1 is SGHRS, CDR2 YFSETQ, per germline. The CDR3 runs 14 residues. The CDR3 DNA reads TGCGCCAGCAGCCCGCTGACAGGTTCGGAGACCCAGTACTTC. Its protein is CASSPLTGSETQYF.

A few counts support this clone. V and J are TRBV7-8 and TRBJ2-1; no definite D call. V shed 1 base and J shed 3 bases, with 13 bases lying between them. This CDR3 is 16 amino acids long. Germline-derived CDR1 and CDR2 are SGHVS and FQNEAQ. The CDR3 protein is CASSLVILPLYNEQFF. For the CDR3, the DNA is TGTGCCAGCAGCTTAGTTATACTTCCCCTCTACAATGAGCAGTTCTTC.

The chain links TRBV21-1 to TRBJ2-4; the table's D gene call, TRBD1, was not cross checked with the DNA. TRBV21-1 is assigned pseudogene status. There are 15 residues in the CDR3. For the CDR3, the DNA is TGTGCCAGCAGCAAAGGGCACAGGGTAAAAAACATTCAGTACTTC. Translated: CASSKGHRVKNIQYF.

The V gene is TRBV21-1, the J gene TRBJ1-5; the table's D call TRBD1 went unverified against the DNA. TRBV21-1 is an annotated pseudogene. The CDR3 runs to 12 residues. CDR3 amino acids: CARGGYGQPQHF. The CDR3 nucleotides read TGTGCCAGAGGGGGTTATGGTCAGCCCCAGCATTTT.

The chain carries TRBV3-1 (or the pseudogene TRBV3-2) and TRBJ2-7; 7 bases map to TRBD2. V was clipped by 2 bases and J by 0 bases; unmatched bases: 4. From germline, CDR1 is LGHDT and CDR2 YNNKEL (reference sequence). The length of the CDR3 is 15 residues. The CDR3 protein is CASSQRRDYSYEQYF. CDR3 DNA sequence: TGTGCCAGCAGCCAAAGGAGGGACTACTCCTACGAGCAGTACTTC.